The clone carrying this T cell receptor (beta chain) was seen more than once but under ten times. Its antigen is unidentified. This entry comes from a study of T-cell memory formation after mild COVID-19. Across the whole study: Largely donor-specific TCR clusters were found.

In TCRdb, the 5' RACE reads were re-called with MiXCR into one record per CDR3 protein. The sample shows about 320,000 distinct CDR3 sequences, around an eighth of them seen only once. Study results and limitations: Clones that contracted from day 15 to 85 had balanced CD4/CD8; later expanders were CD4+ biased. Pre-infection memory harbored some responding clones, suggesting cross-reactive memory joined. Second-wave clones with a day 37 peak had unconfirmed SARS-CoV-2 specificity.

The CDR3 sequence is 17 residues long. Deletions cut 4 bases from V and 7 bases from J, with 20 bases between. Looked up from germline, CDR1 is MNHEY and CDR2 is SMNVEV (reference sequence). Specimen: PBMCs or a T cell subset sorted from them (not recorded which). The TCR sequence derives from a man aged 18-30 years who had mild COVID-19 (a few samples of this study predate the infection). Cell type and time point are not known. This rearrangement joins TRBV27 to TRBJ1-6; D call uncertain. The DNA of the CDR3 is TGTGCCAGCAGTTACAAACAGCTTTCTTTTACCAATTCACCCCTCCACTTT. The encoded protein is CASSYKQLSFTNSPLHF.